The 30 T cell receptor beta chains reported below all come from one sample, sequenced in a study of T cell responses to AZD1222 COVID-19 vaccine. TCRdb's table, derived via immunoSEQ multiplex PCR, lists solely in-frame clones and lacks some. This table has about 89,000 clones, about 86% appearing once. The sample here was peripheral blood, taken 28 days after the second AZD1222 dose. The receptors were gathered from an adult who received the AZD1222 COVID-19 vaccine.

The rearrangement uses TRBV28 and TRBJ1-1; D remains unclear. This CDR3 is built from 15 residues. Germline-derived CDR1 and CDR2 are MDHEN and SYDVKM. The V gene lost 6 bases and the J gene lost 1 base, with 15 bases spanning the gap. The CDR3 loop reads CASSRRSGANTEAFF. In nucleotides, the CDR3 is TGTGCCAGCAGCCGGAGATCGGGCGCGAACACTGAAGCTTTCTTT. Full variable domain (remainder filled in from reference TRBV28 and TRBJ1-1): DVKVTQSSRYLVKRTGEKVFLECVQDMDHENMFWYRQDPGLGLRLIYFSYDVKMKEKGDIPEGYSVSREKKERFSLILESASTNQTSMYLCASSRRSGANTEAFFGQGTRLTVV.

This chain joins TRBV19 and TRBJ2-7; unclear D gene. Trimming stripped 3 bases from V and 5 bases from J, with 11 bases between. Looked up from germline, CDR1 is LNHDA and CDR2 is SQIVND (reference sequence). The CDR3 contains 13 residues. The CDR3: CASSISLINEQYF. The CDR3 DNA reads TGTGCCAGTAGTATTTCCCTTATCAACGAGCAGTACTTC.

The J gene is TRBJ2-5, the V gene TRBV29-1, with 11 bases identical to TRBD2. Germline assignment: CDR1 SQVTM and CDR2 ANQGSEA. V was pared by 4 bases and J by 5 bases, with 9 bases of the junction left unmatched. The CDR3 contains 15 residues. For the CDR3, the DNA is TGCAGCGTTGGGTGGTTAGCGGGGGGGCCGGAGACCCAGTACTTC. Translating gives CSVGWLAGGPETQYF.

The table lists this clone with a few counts. The gene calls are TRBV7-2 and TRBJ2-7; 11 bases agree with TRBD2. This CDR3 is 14 amino acids long. V was clipped by 6 bases and J by 3 bases; unmatched bases: 4. The germline CDR1 and CDR2 sequences are SGHTA and FQGNSA. CDR3: CASRPGLADYEQYF. CDR3 in DNA: TGTGCCAGCAGGCCGGGACTAGCGGACTACGAGCAGTACTTC.

The rearrangement uses TRBV5-1 and TRBJ2-3; D remains unclear. This CDR3 is 12 amino acids long. Trimming stripped 3 bases from V and 8 bases from J, with 10 bases between. Germline lookup yields CDR1 SGHRS and CDR2 YFSETQ. The CDR3: CASSSPLGTQYF. CDR3 nucleotide sequence: TGCGCCAGCAGCTCCCCCCTAGGTACGCAGTATTTT.

This clone appeared a single time. The genes are TRBV14 and TRBJ2-4; tentatively, D is TRBD2 (5 bases). The CDR3 consists of 12 residues. Between the trimmed V and J ends, which lost 4 bases and 14 bases, there was a span of 15 bases. Germline loops: CDR1 SGHDN, CDR2 FVKESK. The CDR3 reads CASSPGYQIKYF. Here the CDR3 DNA reads TGTGCCAGCAGCCCGGGATATCAAATCAAGTACTTC.

The chain is built from TRBV11-3 and TRBJ2-2; TRBD2 agrees at 12 bases. V trimming: 5 bases; J trimming: 2 bases; junction bases outside the gene matches: 3. Germline V gives CDR1 SGHNT, CDR2 YENEEA. The CDR3 loop spans 16 amino acids. CDR3 sequence: CASSRTSGVNTGELFF. The CDR3 DNA is TGTGCCAGCAGCCGGACTAGCGGGGTAAACACCGGGGAGCTGTTTTTT.

This chain links TRBV14 with TRBJ1-5, with a possible D match to TRBD1 (6 bases). Germline CDR1 and CDR2: SGHDN and FVKESK. Trimming cost V 4 bases and J 9 bases, with 16 bases left between them. The CDR3 length is 14 residues. The CDR3 reads CASSRGVAGAPQHF. CDR3 nucleotides: TGTGCCAGCAGCCGAGGGGTTGCGGGGGCGCCCCAGCATTTT. Based on the CDR3 plus reference TRBV14 and TRBJ1-5, the full variable domain is EAGVTQFPSHSVIEKGQTVTLRCDPISGHDNLYWYRRVMGKEIKFLLHFVKESKQDESGMPNNRFLAERTGGTYSTLKVQPAELEDSGVYFCASSRGVAGAPQHFGDGTRLSIL.

V gene TRBV7-9 combines with J gene TRBJ2-2; D ambiguous. CDR1 SEHNR and CDR2 FQNEAQ come from the germline V gene (reference sequence). The CDR3 spans 15 residues. V gave up 3 bases and J gave up 0 bases, with 8 bases separating them. CDR3 in DNA: TGTGCCAGCAGCTTTAACGCAGCGAACACCGGGGAGCTGTTTTTT. Amino acids: CASSFNAANTGELFF.

This rearrangement joins TRBV7-2 to TRBJ2-1, with 11 bases matching TRBD1. Germline lookup yields CDR1 SGHTA and CDR2 FQGNSA. Unmatched junction bases numbered 3, after V lost 6 bases and J lost 5 bases. This CDR3 contains 14 residues. The CDR3 spells CASRGQGGNNEQFF. The CDR3, as DNA: TGTGCCAGCAGGGGACAGGGGGGCAACAATGAGCAGTTCTTC.

The chain employs TRBV5-1 and TRBJ2-1; 9 positions match TRBD2. Germline CDR1 and CDR2: SGHRS and YFSETQ. V lost 1 base, J lost 9 bases, and 5 bases stayed unmatched. The CDR3 is 14 residues long. The CDR3 DNA sequence: TGCGCCAGCAGCTTGTTAGCGGGAGTCAGTGAGCAGTTCTTC. Its protein is CASSLLAGVSEQFF.

The chain uses TRBV7-2 and TRBJ1-1; D is possibly TRBD1 (5 bases). This CDR3 region has 15 residues. V dropped 5 bases and J dropped 4 bases, with 17 bases sitting between them. Germline CDR1 reads SGHTA; CDR2 reads FQGNSA. The CDR3 nucleotides are TGTGCCAGCAGCCCCCGGGGACCCACAAGCACTGAAGCTTTCTTT. Translation: CASSPRGPTSTEAFF.

V usage is TRBV27 and J usage is TRBJ2-1; D is unresolved. The germline V gene encodes CDR1 MNHEY and CDR2 SMNVEV (reference sequence). The V gene lost 4 bases and the J gene lost 0 bases, with 10 bases spanning the gap. This CDR3 region has 15 residues. The CDR3 nucleotides read TGTGCCAGCAGTTGGGGTCAAGTCTCCTACAATGAGCAGTTCTTC. Its translation: CASSWGQVSYNEQFF.

Only a few counts were recorded for this clone. This rearrangement joins TRBV5-4 to TRBJ2-2, with 8 bases aligning to TRBD2. The CDR3 length is 16 residues. V lost 4 bases to trimming and J lost 0 bases; unmatched junction nucleotides: 5. Germline V CDR1 and CDR2: SGHNT, YYREEE (reference sequence). The CDR3 protein is CASSGSGGANTGELFF. The DNA of the CDR3 is TGTGCCAGCAGCGGGAGCGGGGGCGCGAACACCGGGGAGCTGTTTTTT.

The CDR3 spells CASSIQWGRTDTQYF. The DNA of the CDR3 is TGTGCCAGTAGTATACAATGGGGGCGCACAGATACGCAGTATTTT. The chain recombines TRBV19 with TRBJ2-3, with a tentative D call TRBD1 (6 bases). Trimming left V 2 bases short and J 1 base short, with 10 bases between. The length of the CDR3 is 15 residues. The germline gives CDR1 LNHDA, CDR2 SQIVND (reference sequence).

This chain joins TRBV28 and TRBJ1-2, with 7 bases that match TRBD1. This CDR3 contains 13 residues. In germline, CDR1 is MDHEN, CDR2 SYDVKM. With 9 bases clipped from V and 8 bases from J, the junction kept 12 bases outside the gene matches. The DNA of the CDR3 is TGTGCCAGTTGGGAAAAGGGGGCGCAGGGCTACACCTTC. Its translation is CASWEKGAQGYTF.

The V call is TRBV27, the J call TRBJ2-2; D unresolved. Germline assignment: CDR1 MNHEY and CDR2 SMNVEV (reference sequence). V lost 7 bases, J lost 4 bases, and 13 bases lay in between. The CDR3 consists of 14 residues. CDR3 in DNA: TGTGCCAGCACCCAGCAGACTCCCACCGGGGAGCTGTTTTTT. Translating it yields CASTQQTPTGELFF.

This chain uses TRBV9 with TRBJ2-2, with unresolved D. This CDR3 spans 13 amino acids. V lost 2 bases and J lost 6, with 8 bases in between. Germline V gives CDR1 SGDLS, CDR2 YYNGEE. The CDR3 DNA sequence: TGTGCCAGCAGCGTTGTCCCCGCCGGGGAGCTGTTTTTT. This sequence encodes CASSVVPAGELFF.

The J gene is TRBJ2-2, the V gene TRBV4-2; tentatively, D is TRBD2 (6 bases). The V gene's germline CDR1 is LGHNA and CDR2 YNFKEQ. V dropped 0 bases and J dropped 4 bases, with 9 bases sitting between them. The CDR3 contains 15 residues. CDR3 protein: CASSQEGAGTGELFF. CDR3 in DNA: TGTGCCAGCAGCCAAGAAGGAGCGGGCACCGGGGAGCTGTTTTTT.

The V call is TRBV6-1, the J call TRBJ1-3; D is unclear. Trimming left V 3 bases short and J 0 bases short, with 6 bases between. The germline V gene has CDR1 MNHNS and CDR2 SASEGT. CDR3 length: 14 amino acids. Here the CDR3 DNA reads TGTGCCAGCAGTGAGGCAGGCTCTGGAAACACCATATATTTT. It encodes CASSEAGSGNTIYF.

The chain links TRBV28 to TRBJ1-2; D possibly corresponds to TRBD1 (6 bases). Germline V lookup: CDR1 MDHEN, CDR2 SYDVKM. The CDR3 runs 16 residues. Trimming cost V 2 bases and J 0 bases, with 13 bases left between them. This CDR3 reads CASSLGGGGANYGYTF. The CDR3 DNA is TGTGCCAGCAGTTTAGGGGGGGGCGGAGCTAACTATGGCTACACCTTC.

The CDR3 sequence is CASSMGQPPNEKLFF. DNA for the CDR3: TGTGCCAGCAGCATGGGACAACCGCCTAATGAAAAACTGTTTTTT. The chain recombines TRBV5-4 with TRBJ1-4; a possible D gene is TRBD1 (6 bases). Germline CDR1 reads SGHNT; CDR2 reads YYREEE (reference sequence). The CDR3 loop spans 15 amino acids. The V end lost 4 bases, the J end lost 3 bases, and 13 bases lay between the germline ends.

The chain combines TRBV29-1 with TRBJ1-2; 10 nucleotides align to TRBD1. This CDR3 has 13 residues. Looked up from germline, CDR1 is SQVTM and CDR2 is ANQGSEA. The V gene end was trimmed by 8 bases and the J gene end by 4 bases; junction bases not matched to a gene: 7. The CDR3 DNA sequence: TGCAGCTCACGACAGGGGGCTGGCTATGGCTACACCTTC. The encoded protein is CSSRQGAGYGYTF.

This rearrangement joins TRBV10-1 to TRBJ2-2; possible D gene TRBD1, 5 bases. CDR1 and CDR2 (germline): WNHNN, SYGVQD (reference sequence). The CDR3 has 13 residues. The germline V and J ends were trimmed by 0 bases and 6 bases, with 5 bases remaining between them. The CDR3, as DNA: TGCGCCAGCAGTGAGTCAGGGGCCGGGGAGCTGTTTTTT. It yields the protein CASSESGAGELFF.

V usage is TRBV19 and J usage is TRBJ2-1, with TRBD2 matching 10 bases. CDR1 and CDR2 from the germline V gene are LNHDA and SQIVND (reference sequence). The CDR3 covers 14 residues. V dropped 4 bases and J dropped 7; count of bases not matched to a gene: 4. The CDR3 DNA reads as TGTGCCAGTAGTAAGCGGGAGGGCCGGAATGAGCAGTTCTTC. Its protein is CASSKREGRNEQFF. The variable domain in full, completed from reference TRBV19 and TRBJ2-1, reads DGGITQSPKYLFRKEGQNVTLSCEQNLNHDAMYWYRQDPGQGLRLIYYSQIVNDFQKGDIAEGYSVSREKKESFPLTVTSAQKNPTAFYLCASSKREGRNEQFFGPGTRLTVL.

This chain uses TRBV7-7 with TRBJ2-5, with TRBD1 matching over 7 bases. Looked up from germline, CDR1 is SSHAT and CDR2 is FNYEAQ (reference sequence). This CDR3 spans 13 amino acids. V gave up 1 base and J gave up 9 bases; unmatched junction bases: 5. This CDR3 is CASSLGPTGAQYF. Written as DNA, the CDR3 is TGTGCCAGCAGCTTAGGGCCAACAGGGGCCCAGTACTTC.

This chain links TRBV5-1 with TRBJ2-7; TRBD1 matches 10 bases. CDR3 size: 16 residues. V lost 4 bases to trimming and J lost 4 bases; unmatched junction nucleotides: 11. Germline assignment: CDR1 SGHRS and CDR2 YFSETQ. As DNA, the CDR3 is TGCGCCAGCAGCACAGGAACCGGGACAGGGGTTTACGAGCAGTACTTC. Translated, it gives CASSTGTGTGVYEQYF.

The chain recombines TRBV5-1 with TRBJ1-1, with TRBD1 as a possible D gene (5 bases). Germline lookup yields CDR1 SGHRS and CDR2 YFSETQ. The CDR3 totals 13 residues. The V gene lost 5 bases and the J gene lost 1 base, with 9 bases spanning the gap. This CDR3 is CASRGDGNTEAFF. The DNA of the CDR3 is TGCGCCAGCAGGGGGGACGGGAACACTGAAGCTTTCTTT.

The J gene is TRBJ2-2, the V gene TRBV25-1, with D uncertain. V was cut by 3 bases and J by 1 base, with 6 bases left in between. The CDR3 is made up of 14 amino acids. Germline lookup yields CDR1 MGHDK and CDR2 SYGVNS. The CDR3 coding sequence is TGTGCCAGCAGTGACAGGCGGAACACCGGGGAGCTGTTTTTT. Amino acid sequence: CASSDRRNTGELFF.

The chain carries TRBV11-2 and TRBJ1-1; D is undetermined. The ends were cut back, 1 base at V and 5 bases at J, with 8 bases in the middle. Germline CDR1 SGHAT, CDR2 FQNNGV. The length of the CDR3 is 13 residues. In DNA, the CDR3 is TGTGCCAGCAGCTTAGCCCCCCGAACTGAAGCTTTCTTT. Protein: CASSLAPRTEAFF.